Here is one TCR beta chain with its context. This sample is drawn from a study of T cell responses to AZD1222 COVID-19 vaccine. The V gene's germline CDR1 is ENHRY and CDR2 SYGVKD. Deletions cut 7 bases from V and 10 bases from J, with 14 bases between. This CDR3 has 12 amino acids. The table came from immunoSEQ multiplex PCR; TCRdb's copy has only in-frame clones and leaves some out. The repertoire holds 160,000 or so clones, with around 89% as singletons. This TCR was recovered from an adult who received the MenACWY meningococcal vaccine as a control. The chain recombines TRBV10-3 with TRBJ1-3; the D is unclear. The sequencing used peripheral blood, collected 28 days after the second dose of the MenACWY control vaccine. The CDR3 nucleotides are TGTGCCATCAAGGCGCGGGGAGGTACCATATATTTT. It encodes CAIKARGGTIYF.